This TCR beta chain was retrieved from a study of shared clonotypes between healthy human individuals. CDR1 and CDR2 from the germline V gene are SGHNT and YENEEA. The CDR3 has 15 amino acids. Unmatched junction bases numbered 7, after V lost 5 bases and J lost 4 bases. Repertoires were generated with immunoSEQ multiplex PCR, while TCRdb's copy carries only in-frame clones and drops some. The sample includes millions of clones, more than 90% seen only once; the top ten take around 0.15%. The chain is built from TRBV11-3 and TRBJ2-2, with TRBD1 matching over 7 bases. This TCR was sampled from a man in his late teens or twenties in good health. Sequencing used naive CD4+ T cells sorted from blood. Subset described: CD45RA+ positively selected. The CDR3 nucleotides are TGTGCCAGCAGCCTGCGACAGGGTCCCACCGGGGAGCTGTTTTTT. This encodes CASSLRQGPTGELFF.